These T cell receptor beta chains were read from a single sample in a study of blood T cell repertoires in COVID-19. The repertoire was sequenced with immunoSEQ multiplex PCR; TCRdb's copy has only in-frame clones and lacks some. The data show about 250,000 clones, roughly 85% seen once. The sample consisted of PBMCs or T cells enriched from blood (not recorded which). These receptors were collected from a woman in her fifties or sixties with acute COVID-19. Each CDR3 is given with its conserved first and last residue. The D gene is left open where the match is weak.

v_call	j_call	d_call	cdr3_aa	cdr3_nt
TRBV28	TRBJ1-6	-	CASSWGPGSNSPLHF	TGTGCCAGCAGTTGGGGCCCAGGGTCTAATTCACCCCTCCACTTT
TRBV11-2	TRBJ2-3	-	CASSSVSNTQYF	TGTGCCAGCAGCTCGGTGTCGAATACGCAGTATTTT
TRBV7-6	TRBJ2-7	TRBD1	CASSSQDRGLNYEQYF	TGTGCCAGCAGCTCCCAGGACAGGGGGCTAAACTACGAGCAGTACTTC
TRBV19	TRBJ1-6	-	CASSISPQGNSPLHF	TGTGCCAGTAGTATATCACCACAGGGTAATTCACCCCTCCACTTT
TRBV30	TRBJ1-4	-	CAWSRNSNNEKLFF	TGTGCCTGGAGTCGAAACAGTAATAATGAAAAACTGTTTTTT
TRBV19	TRBJ2-1	-	CASSIDRANNEQFF	TGTGCCAGTAGTATAGACAGGGCGAACAATGAGCAGTTCTTC
TRBV3-1/TRBV3-2	TRBJ1-2	-	CASSQANNYGYTF	TGTGCCAGCAGCCAAGCTAATAACTATGGCTACACCTTC
TRBV15	TRBJ1-2	TRBD1	CATSRDRLPGQGNYGYTF	TGTGCCACCAGCAGAGACAGATTACCGGGACAGGGCAACTATGGCTACACCTTC
TRBV3-1/TRBV3-2	TRBJ2-7	TRBD1	CASSQRDRGSEQYF	TGTGCCAGCAGCCAACGGGACAGGGGATCCGAGCAGTACTTC
TRBV3-1/TRBV3-2	TRBJ1-2	-	CASSQERSLYGYTF	TGTGCCAGCAGCCAAGAGAGGTCTCTCTATGGCTACACCTTC
TRBV30	TRBJ1-6	-	CAWSDPPRWSSYNSPLHF	TGTGCCTGGAGTGACCCCCCGCGGTGGAGCTCCTATAATTCACCCCTCCACTTT